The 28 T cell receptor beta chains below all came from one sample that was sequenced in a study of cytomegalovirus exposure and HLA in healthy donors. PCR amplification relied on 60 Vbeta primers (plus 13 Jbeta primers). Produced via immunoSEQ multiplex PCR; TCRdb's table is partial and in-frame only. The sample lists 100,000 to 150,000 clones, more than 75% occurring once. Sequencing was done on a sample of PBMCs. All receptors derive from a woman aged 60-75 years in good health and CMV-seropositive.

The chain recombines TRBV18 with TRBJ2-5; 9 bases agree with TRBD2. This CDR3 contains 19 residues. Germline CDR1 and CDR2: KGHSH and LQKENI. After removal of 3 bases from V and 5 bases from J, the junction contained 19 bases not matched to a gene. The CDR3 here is CASSPIAAMRGGLGETQYF. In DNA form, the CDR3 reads TGTGCCAGCTCACCGATCGCAGCTATGCGGGGGGGCCTGGGGGAGACCCAGTACTTC.

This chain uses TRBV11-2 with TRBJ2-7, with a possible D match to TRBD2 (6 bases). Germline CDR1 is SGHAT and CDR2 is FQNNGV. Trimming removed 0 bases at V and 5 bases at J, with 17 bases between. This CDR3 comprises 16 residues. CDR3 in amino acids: CASSLDAQTSTDEQYF. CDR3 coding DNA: TGTGCCAGCAGCTTAGATGCTCAAACTAGCACCGACGAGCAGTACTTC.

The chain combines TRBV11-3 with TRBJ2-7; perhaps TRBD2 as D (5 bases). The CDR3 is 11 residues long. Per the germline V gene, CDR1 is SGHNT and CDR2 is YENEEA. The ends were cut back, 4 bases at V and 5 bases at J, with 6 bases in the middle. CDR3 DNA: TGTGCCAGCAGCTCAGCGGACGAGCAGTACTTC. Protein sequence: CASSSADEQYF.

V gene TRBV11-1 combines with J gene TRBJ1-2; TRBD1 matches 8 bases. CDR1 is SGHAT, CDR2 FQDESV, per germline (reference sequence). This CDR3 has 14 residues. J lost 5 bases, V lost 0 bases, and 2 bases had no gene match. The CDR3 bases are TGTGCCAGCAGCTTAGCCCAGGGGGCGTATGGCTACACCTTC. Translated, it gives CASSLAQGAYGYTF.

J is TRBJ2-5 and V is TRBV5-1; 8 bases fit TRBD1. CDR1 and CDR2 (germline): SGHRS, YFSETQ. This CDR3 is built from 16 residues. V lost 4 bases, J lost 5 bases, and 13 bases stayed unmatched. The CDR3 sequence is CASSQRGQVKMETQYF. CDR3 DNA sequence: TGCGCCAGCAGCCAGAGGGGACAGGTTAAGATGGAGACCCAGTACTTC.

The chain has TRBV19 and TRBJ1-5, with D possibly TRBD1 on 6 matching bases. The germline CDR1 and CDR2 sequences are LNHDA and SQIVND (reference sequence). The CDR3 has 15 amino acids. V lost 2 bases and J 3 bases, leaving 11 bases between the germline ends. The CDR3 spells CASSIIGQNNQPQHF. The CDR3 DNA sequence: TGTGCCAGTAGTATAATCGGACAGAACAATCAGCCCCAGCATTTT.

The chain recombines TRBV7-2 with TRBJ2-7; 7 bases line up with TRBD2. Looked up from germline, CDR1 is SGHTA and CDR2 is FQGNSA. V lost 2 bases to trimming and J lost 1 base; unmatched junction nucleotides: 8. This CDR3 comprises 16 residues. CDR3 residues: CASSLIAGAVSYEQYF. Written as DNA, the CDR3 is TGTGCCAGCAGCTTAATAGCGGGCGCTGTTTCCTACGAGCAGTACTTC.

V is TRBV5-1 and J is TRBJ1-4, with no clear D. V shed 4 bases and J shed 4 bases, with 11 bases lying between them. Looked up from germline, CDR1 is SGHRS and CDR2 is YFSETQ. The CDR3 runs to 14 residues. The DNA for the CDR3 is TGCGCCAGCAGCCGCGGCGGCATTAATGAAAAACTGTTTTTT. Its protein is CASSRGGINEKLFF.

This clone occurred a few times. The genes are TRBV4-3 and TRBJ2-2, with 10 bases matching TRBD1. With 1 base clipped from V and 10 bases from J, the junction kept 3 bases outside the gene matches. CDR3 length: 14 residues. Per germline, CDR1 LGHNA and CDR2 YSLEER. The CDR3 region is CASSQGQGAPELFF. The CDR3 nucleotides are TGCGCCAGCAGCCAAGGACAGGGGGCCCCGGAGCTGTTTTTT.

CDR3 DNA: TGTGCCAGCAGCGCCCCGACAGGGGGGAACTATGGCTACACCTTC. Translated: CASSAPTGGNYGYTF. The rearrangement uses TRBV7-9 and TRBJ1-2; 9 bases are shared with TRBD1. V lost 5 bases and J lost 2; bases outside the gene matches: 6. This CDR3 is 15 amino acids long. Germline V gives CDR1 SEHNR, CDR2 FQNEAQ (reference sequence).

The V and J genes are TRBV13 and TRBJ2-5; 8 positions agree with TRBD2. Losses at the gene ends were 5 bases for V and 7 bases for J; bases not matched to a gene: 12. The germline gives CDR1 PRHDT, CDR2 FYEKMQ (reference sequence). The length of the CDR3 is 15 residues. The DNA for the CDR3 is TGTGCCAGCAGCGAAAGCGGGGGAAGCTTGGGGACCCAGTACTTC. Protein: CASSESGGSLGTQYF.

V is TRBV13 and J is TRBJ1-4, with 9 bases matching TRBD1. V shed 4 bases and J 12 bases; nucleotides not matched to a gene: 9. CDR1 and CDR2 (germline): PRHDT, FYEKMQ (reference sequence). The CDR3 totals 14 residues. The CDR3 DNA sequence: TGTGCCAGCAGCTGGACAGGGGACGGGGCGGAACTGTTTTTT. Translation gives CASSWTGDGAELFF.

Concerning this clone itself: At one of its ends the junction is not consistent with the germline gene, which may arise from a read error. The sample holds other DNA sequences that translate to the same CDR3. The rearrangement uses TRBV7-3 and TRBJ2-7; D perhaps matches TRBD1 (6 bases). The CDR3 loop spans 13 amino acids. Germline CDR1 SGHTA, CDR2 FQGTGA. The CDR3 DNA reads TGTGCCAGCAGCTCTCAACAGGGATGGGAGCAGTACTTT. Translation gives CASSSQQGWEQYF.

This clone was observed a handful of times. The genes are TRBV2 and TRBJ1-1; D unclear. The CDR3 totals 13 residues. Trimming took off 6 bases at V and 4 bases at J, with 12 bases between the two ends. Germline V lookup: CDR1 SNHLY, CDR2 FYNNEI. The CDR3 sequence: CASRPYSGTEAFF. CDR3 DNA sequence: TGTGCCAGCAGGCCCTACTCGGGCACTGAAGCTTTCTTT.

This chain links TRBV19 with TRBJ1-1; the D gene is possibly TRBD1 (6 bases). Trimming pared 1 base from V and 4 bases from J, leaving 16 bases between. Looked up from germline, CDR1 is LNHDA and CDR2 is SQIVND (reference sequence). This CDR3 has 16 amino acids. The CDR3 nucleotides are TGTGCCAGTAGTATAGGGAGACACCTCAGGGGCACTGAAGCTTTCTTT. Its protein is CASSIGRHLRGTEAFF.

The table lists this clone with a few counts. CDR3 coding DNA: TGTGCCAGCAGCCCCAGGGCAGGGGGCTCCTACAATGAGCAGTTCTTC. It codes for CASSPRAGGSYNEQFF. The V gene is TRBV7-2, the J gene TRBJ2-1, with TRBD1 matching over 7 bases. After removal of 5 bases from V and 0 bases from J, the junction contained 7 bases not matched to a gene. CDR1 is SGHTA and CDR2 is FQGNSA in the germline V gene. The CDR3 is 16 residues long.

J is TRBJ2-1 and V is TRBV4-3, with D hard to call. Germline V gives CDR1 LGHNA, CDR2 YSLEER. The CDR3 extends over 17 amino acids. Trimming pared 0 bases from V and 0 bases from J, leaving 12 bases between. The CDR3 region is CASSQDMTYSSYNEQFF. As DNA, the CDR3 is TGCGCCAGCAGCCAAGATATGACCTACAGCTCCTACAATGAGCAGTTCTTC.

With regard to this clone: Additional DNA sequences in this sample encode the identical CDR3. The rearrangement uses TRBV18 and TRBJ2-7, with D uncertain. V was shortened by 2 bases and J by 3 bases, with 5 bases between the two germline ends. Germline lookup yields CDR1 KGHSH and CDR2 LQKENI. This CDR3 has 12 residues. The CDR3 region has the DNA TGTGCCAGCTCACCAACCGGCTACGAGCAGTACTTC. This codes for CASSPTGYEQYF.

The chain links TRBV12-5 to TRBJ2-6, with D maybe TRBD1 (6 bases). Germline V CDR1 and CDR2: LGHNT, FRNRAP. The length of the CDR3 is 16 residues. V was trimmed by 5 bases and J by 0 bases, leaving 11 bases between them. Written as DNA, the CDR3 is TGTGCTAGTGGTGGGGGCGCCCACTCTGGGGCCAACGTCCTGACTTTC. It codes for CASGGGAHSGANVLTF.

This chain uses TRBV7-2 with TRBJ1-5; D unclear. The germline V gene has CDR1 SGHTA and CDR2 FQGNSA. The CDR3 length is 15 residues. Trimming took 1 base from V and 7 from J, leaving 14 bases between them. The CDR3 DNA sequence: TGTGCCAGCAGCTTAGTTCCGAGGGCTGGGCAGCCCCAGCATTTT. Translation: CASSLVPRAGQPQHF.

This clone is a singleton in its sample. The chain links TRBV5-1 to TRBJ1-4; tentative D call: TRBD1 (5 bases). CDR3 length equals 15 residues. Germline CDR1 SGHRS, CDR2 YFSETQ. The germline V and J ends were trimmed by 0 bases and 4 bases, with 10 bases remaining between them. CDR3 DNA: TGCGCCAGCAGCTTGGCGAGACAGAGTAATGAAAAACTGTTTTTT. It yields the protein CASSLARQSNEKLFF.

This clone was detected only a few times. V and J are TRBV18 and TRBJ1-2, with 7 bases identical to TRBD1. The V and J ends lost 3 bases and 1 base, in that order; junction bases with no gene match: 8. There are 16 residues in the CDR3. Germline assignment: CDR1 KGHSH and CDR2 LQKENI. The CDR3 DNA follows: TGTGCCAGCTCACCCCCCGCAGGGGGGTATAACTATGGCTACACCTTC. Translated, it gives CASSPPAGGYNYGYTF.

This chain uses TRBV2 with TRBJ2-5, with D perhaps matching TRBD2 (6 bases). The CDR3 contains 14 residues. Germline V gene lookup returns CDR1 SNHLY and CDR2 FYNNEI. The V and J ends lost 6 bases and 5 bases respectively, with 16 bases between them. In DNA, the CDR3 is TGTGCCAGCAGGTCTCGACTAGTAAAGGAGACCCAGTACTTC. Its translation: CASRSRLVKETQYF.

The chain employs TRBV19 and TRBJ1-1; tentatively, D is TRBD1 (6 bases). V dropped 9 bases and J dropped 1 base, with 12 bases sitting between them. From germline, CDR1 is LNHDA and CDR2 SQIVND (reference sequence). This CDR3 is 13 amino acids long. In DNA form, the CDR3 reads TGTGCCAGCAGGGGACGGTCGAACACTGAAGCTTTCTTT. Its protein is CASRGRSNTEAFF.

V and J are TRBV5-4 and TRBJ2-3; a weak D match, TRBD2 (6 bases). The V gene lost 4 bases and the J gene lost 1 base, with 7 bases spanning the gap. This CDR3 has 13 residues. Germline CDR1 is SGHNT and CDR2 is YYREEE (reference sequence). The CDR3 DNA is TGTGCCAGCAGCCCGGGGGGCACAGATACGCAGTATTTT. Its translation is CASSPGGTDTQYF.

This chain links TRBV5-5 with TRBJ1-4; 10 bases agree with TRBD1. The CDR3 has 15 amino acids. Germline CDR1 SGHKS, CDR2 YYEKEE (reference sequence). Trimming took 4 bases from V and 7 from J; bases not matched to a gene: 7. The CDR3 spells CASSVRGQGIEKLFF. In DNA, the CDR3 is TGTGCCAGCAGCGTCCGGGGACAGGGGATTGAAAAACTGTTTTTT.

The CDR3 nucleotides are TGTGCCAGCAGTGCGTCAGGGGTGAACACCGGGGAGCTGTTTTTT. As protein: CASSASGVNTGELFF. The V gene is TRBV2, the J gene TRBJ2-2; D is possibly TRBD1 (6 bases). The V gene lost 4 bases and the J gene lost 1 base, with 10 bases spanning the gap. CDR3 size: 15 residues. Germline V gene lookup returns CDR1 SNHLY and CDR2 FYNNEI.

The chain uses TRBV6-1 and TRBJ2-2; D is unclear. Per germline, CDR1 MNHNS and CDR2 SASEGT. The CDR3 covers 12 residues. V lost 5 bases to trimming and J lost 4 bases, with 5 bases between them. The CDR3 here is CASSLPTGELFF. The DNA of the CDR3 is TGTGCCAGCAGTCTACCCACCGGGGAGCTGTTTTTT.